This TCR beta chain originates from a study of vaccination effects on CD4 cells after COVID-19 (dated by TCRdb to 2021 to 2024). Background for the entire study: In the ViraFEST assay, PBMC were stimulated with viral peptide pools, and antigen-specific CD4+ T cell clonotypes were then identified by expansion using TCR sequencing. Participants received two doses of either the BNT162b2 or the mRNA-1273 mRNA SARS-CoV-2 vaccine. Roughly 1.9 million PBMC per well were cultured with approximately 10 ug/ml peptides in IMDM containing 5% human AB serum, around 10 IU/ml IL-2 and gentamicin. SARS-CoV-2 spike-specific CD4+ TCR repertoires from before and after mRNA vaccination were compared in COVID-19 convalescent patients and in infection-naive vaccine recipients. The full study included roughly 11 COVID-19 convalescent patients and several SARS-CoV-2-naive healthy vaccine recipients. Cultures from other donors in the study were sequenced using the Oncomine TCR Beta short-read assay on an Illumina iSeq 100.

Library creation used the immunoSEQ multiplex PCR assay. DNA from the CD4+ T cells that had been cultured and isolated underwent TCR beta CDR3 sequencing. In the paper's pipeline: The analysis removed non-productive TCR sequences, trimmed reads to the CDR3 region, and retained only CDR3s that were 7 or more amino acids long. The MANAFEST web app was used to identify antigen-specific clonotypes by comparing expansion in peptide wells with expansion in reference cultures. To count as positive, a clone had to show expansion at FDR<0.05 compared with the reference and with all other wells, an odds ratio above 5, and a frequency above 0.1% in two replicate wells. A clonotype was called cross-reactive if it was significantly expanded both in SARS-CoV-2 spike wells and in at least one common cold coronavirus spike condition. Levenshtein distance calculated with the stringdist R package was used to assess CDR3 similarity, and unrooted trees were constructed with ape in R 3.6.1. TCRdb carries this immuneACCESS record with in-frame sequences only. Its versions omit some clonotypes, under half of them owing to an unresolved V gene in the studies checked, with the rest unexplained. For V, J and clone size, that table is used; D and trimming come from the DNA. The sample records about 58,000 clones, 70% to 80% of which are singletons. The top ten hold approximately 2.8% of the sample.

Spanning cysteine to phenylalanine, the CDR3 consists of 15 amino acids. Only CDR3 DNA is held: 45 bases, read in frame from base 1. Trimming takes 5 bases from V and 2 bases from J, and the germline ends sit 12 bases apart. Looking up the germline V gene yields CDR1 SGHTA and CDR2 FQGNSA. General study outcomes and caveats: The study was limited by a small number of convalescent patients and lacked early post-infection timepoints. In healthy vaccine recipients, vaccine-induced clones were almost all SARS-CoV-2 mono-reactive, with only 1 of 255 being cross-reactive with common cold coronaviruses. Marked clonal contraction was observed in both infection-induced and vaccine-induced clones at late post-vaccination timepoints, consistent with waning T cell responses.

As regards this clone: Its antigen is currently not known. Base quality data are lacking; no much larger clone is found one base away.

After about 9 days of culture, CD4+ T cells were isolated with the EasySep CD4+ T cell isolation kit. Negative nucleocapsid antibody results before and after vaccination confirmed that the healthy vaccine recipients had no prior SARS-CoV-2 infection. On days 3 and 7, half of the culture medium was replaced with fresh IL-2-containing medium. Unless noted otherwise, every peptide stimulation condition was grown in triplicate wells. Using Ficoll-Paque Plus gradient centrifugation, PBMC were separated from whole blood and then either used fresh or cryopreserved at -140C. The QIAamp micro DNA kit was used to extract genomic DNA from the cultured CD4+ T cells.

The clonotype originates from a human donor who received a COVID-19 vaccine. Recombination linked TRBV7-2 to TRBJ2-2; the D gene is possibly TRBD2, with 5 bases matching. Sequenced here: CD4+ T cells from PBMCs cultured without peptide, sampled before COVID-19 vaccination. The nucleotides are TGTGCCAGCAGCCCCTCAGGACTTAACACCGGGGAGCTGTTTTTT. Translated, this is CASSPSGLNTGELFF.